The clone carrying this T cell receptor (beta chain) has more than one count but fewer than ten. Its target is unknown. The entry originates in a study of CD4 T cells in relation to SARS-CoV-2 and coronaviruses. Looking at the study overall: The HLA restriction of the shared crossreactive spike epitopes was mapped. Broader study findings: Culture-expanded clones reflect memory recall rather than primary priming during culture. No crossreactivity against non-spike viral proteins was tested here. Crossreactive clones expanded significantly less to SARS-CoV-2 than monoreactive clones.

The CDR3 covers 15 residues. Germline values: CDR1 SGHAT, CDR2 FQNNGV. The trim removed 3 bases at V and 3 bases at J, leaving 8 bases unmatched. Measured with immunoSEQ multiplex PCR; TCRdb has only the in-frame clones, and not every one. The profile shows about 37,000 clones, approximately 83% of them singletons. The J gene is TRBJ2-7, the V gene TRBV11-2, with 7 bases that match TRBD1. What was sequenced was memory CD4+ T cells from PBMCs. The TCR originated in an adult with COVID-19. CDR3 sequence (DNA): TGTGCCAGCAGCTTCGTCACAGGGGCGAGCTACGAGCAGTACTTC. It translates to CASSFVTGASYEQYF. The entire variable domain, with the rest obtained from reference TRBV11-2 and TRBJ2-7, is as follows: EAGVAQSPRYKIIEKRQSVAFWCNPISGHATLYWYQQILGQGPKLLIQFQNNGVVDDSQLPKDRFSAERLKGVDSTLKIQPAKLEDSAVYLCASSFVTGASYEQYFGPGTRLTVT.